This TCR beta chain was retrieved from a study of metastatic and nonmetastatic thyroid tumors. Study information: The comparison covered peripheral blood and tumor or nodule tissue in malignant and benign thyroid patients.

The CDR3 contains 16 residues. Trimming at V came to 3 bases and at J to 5 bases, leaving 7 bases not matched to a gene. Germline V gives CDR1 SGDLS, CDR2 YYNGEE. No patient had received any treatment before thyroid surgery. TCRdb re-called the PCR reads with MiXCR. The table records about 4,000 clones, approximately 22% of them present only once. This clone has a single count. Its specificity is not known. Whole-study findings and limits: It was reported that TCR beta diversity was significantly higher in malignant thyroid tumors than benign nodules, in blood and tumor.

The sequence was collected from a male donor with papillary thyroid cancer or a benign thyroid nodule (not recorded which). Some clones in this sample may be carry-over from other donors' samples. Sample: tumor tissue. The chain joins TRBV9 to TRBJ2-3, with 12 positions matching TRBD1. The CDR3 is CASSDGTGGIGDTQYF. In DNA, the CDR3 is TGTGCCAGCAGCGACGGGACAGGGGGCATTGGAGATACGCAGTATTTT.